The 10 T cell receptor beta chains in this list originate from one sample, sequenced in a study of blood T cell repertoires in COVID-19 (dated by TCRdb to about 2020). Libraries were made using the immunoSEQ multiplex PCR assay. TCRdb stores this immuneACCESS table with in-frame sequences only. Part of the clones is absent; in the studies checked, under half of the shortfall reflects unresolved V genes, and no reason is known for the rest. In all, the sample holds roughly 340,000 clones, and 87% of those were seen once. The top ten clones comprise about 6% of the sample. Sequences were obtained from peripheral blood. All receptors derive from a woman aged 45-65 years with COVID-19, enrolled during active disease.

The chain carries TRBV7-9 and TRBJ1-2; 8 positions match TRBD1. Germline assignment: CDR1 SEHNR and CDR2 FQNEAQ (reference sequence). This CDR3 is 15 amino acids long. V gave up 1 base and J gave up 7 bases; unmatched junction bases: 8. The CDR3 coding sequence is TGTGCCAGCAGCTTAGAGGTCCACAGGGGGTCTGGCTACACCTTC. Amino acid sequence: CASSLEVHRGSGYTF. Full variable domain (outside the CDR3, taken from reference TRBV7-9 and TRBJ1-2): DTGVSQNPRHKITKRGQNVTFRCDPISEHNRLYWYRQTLGQGPEFLTYFQNEAQLEKSRLLSDRFSAERPKGSFSTLEIQRTEQGDSAMYLCASSLEVHRGSGYTFGSGTRLTVV.

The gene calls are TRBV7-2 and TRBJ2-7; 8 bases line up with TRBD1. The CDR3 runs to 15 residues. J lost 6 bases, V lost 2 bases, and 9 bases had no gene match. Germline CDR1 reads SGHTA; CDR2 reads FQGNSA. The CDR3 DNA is TGTGCCAGCAGCTTACCCCGTGACAGGGGAGCCGAGCAGTACTTC. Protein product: CASSLPRDRGAEQYF.

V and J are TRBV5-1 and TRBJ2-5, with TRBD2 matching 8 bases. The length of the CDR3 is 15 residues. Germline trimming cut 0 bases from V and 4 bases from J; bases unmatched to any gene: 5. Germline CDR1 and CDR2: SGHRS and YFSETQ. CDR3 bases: TGCGCCAGCAGCTTGGCCGGGAGGGGCTCAGAGACCCAGTACTTC. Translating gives CASSLAGRGSETQYF.

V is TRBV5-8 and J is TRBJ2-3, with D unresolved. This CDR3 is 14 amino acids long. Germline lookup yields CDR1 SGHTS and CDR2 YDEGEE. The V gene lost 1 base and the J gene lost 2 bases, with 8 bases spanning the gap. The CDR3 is CASSLFIPTDTQYF. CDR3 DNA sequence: TGTGCCAGCAGCTTGTTTATTCCCACAGATACGCAGTATTTT.

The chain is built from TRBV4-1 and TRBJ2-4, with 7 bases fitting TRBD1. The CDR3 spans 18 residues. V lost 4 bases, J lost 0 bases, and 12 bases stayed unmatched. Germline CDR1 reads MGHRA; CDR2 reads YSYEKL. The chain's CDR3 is CASSPLSGQARAKNIQYF. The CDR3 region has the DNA TGCGCCAGCAGCCCCCTGTCTGGACAGGCCCGAGCCAAAAACATTCAGTACTTC.

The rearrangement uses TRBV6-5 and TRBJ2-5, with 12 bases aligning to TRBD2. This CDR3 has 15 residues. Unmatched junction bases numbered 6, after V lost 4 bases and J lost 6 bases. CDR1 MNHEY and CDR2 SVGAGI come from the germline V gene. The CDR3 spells CASSSSGRALKTQYF. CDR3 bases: TGTGCCAGCAGTTCTAGCGGGAGGGCTCTTAAGACCCAGTACTTC.

The CDR3 loop reads CASSEIGRVPNEQFF. DNA for the CDR3: TGTGCCAGCAGCGAGATAGGGCGGGTCCCCAATGAGCAGTTCTTC. This rearrangement joins TRBV9 to TRBJ2-1; tentatively, D is TRBD2 (5 bases). V was cut by 3 bases and J by 6 bases, with 16 bases left in between. This CDR3 spans 15 amino acids. Germline CDR1 and CDR2: SGDLS and YYNGEE.

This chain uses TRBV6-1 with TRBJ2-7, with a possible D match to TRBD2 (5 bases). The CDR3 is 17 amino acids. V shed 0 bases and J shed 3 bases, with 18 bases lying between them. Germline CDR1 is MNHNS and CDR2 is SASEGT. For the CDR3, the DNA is TGTGCCAGCAGTGAAGCTATGAGGGCCATTTTTAACTACGAGCAGTACTTC. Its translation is CASSEAMRAIFNYEQYF.

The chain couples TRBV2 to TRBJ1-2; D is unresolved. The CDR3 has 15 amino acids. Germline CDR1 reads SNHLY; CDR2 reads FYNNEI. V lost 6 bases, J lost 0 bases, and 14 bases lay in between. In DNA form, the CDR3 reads TGTGCCAGCAGCCCTACCCTCGGAGCTAACTATGGCTACACCTTC. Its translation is CASSPTLGANYGYTF. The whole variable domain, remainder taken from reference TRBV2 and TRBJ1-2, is EPEVTQTPSHQVTQMGQEVILRCVPISNHLYFYWYRQILGQKVEFLVSFYNNEISEKSEIFDDQFSVERPDGSNFTLKIRSTKLEDSAMYFCASSPTLGANYGYTFGSGTRLTVV.

The chain's CDR3 is CASTIQGRGELFF. The DNA of the CDR3 is TGTGCCAGCACCATACAGGGGCGCGGGGAGCTGTTTTTT. The gene calls are TRBV27 and TRBJ2-2, with 7 bases identical to TRBD1. CDR1 is MNHEY and CDR2 is SMNVEV in the germline V gene (reference sequence). The V segment lost 7 bases and the J segment 7 bases; nucleotides outside the gene matches: 6. The CDR3 covers 13 residues.